This T cell receptor beta chain was sequenced for a study of response to subunit inactivated influenza vaccine. Study observations and caveats: Each seasonal flu vaccination may recruit only limited new T cells, authors suggested.

This clonotype was observed a few times. Its antigen is unidentified. Between the trimmed V and J ends, which lost 5 bases and 0 bases, there was a span of 10 bases. The germline CDR1 and CDR2 sequences are SGHRS and YFSETQ. This CDR3 region has 14 residues. From the RT-PCR reads, TCRdb called clonotypes with MiXCR, one entry per CDR3 protein. Of about 520,000 distinct CDR3 sequences listed, about 25% are singletons. V gene TRBV5-1 combines with J gene TRBJ2-3, with TRBD2 as a possible D gene (6 bases). The starting material was CD4+ T cells sorted from PBMCs, obtained about 5 days after vaccination. The receptor was isolated from a man aged 50-59 years who received an inactivated influenza vaccine. The CDR3 DNA reads as TGCGCCAGCAGACGGGAGACTAGCACAGATACGCAGTATTTT. Translated: CASRRETSTDTQYF. Full variable domain (missing parts from reference TRBV5-1 and TRBJ2-3): KAGVTQTPRYLIKTRGQQVTLSCSPISGHRSVSWYQQTPGQGLQFLFEYFSETQRNKGNFPGRFSGRQFSNSRSEMNVSTLELGDSALYLCASRRETSTDTQYFGPGTRLTVL.